The 20 T cell receptor beta chains in this list originate from one sample, sequenced in a study of control samples from healthy donors and cancer patients. Generated by immunoSEQ multiplex PCR, the TCRdb table keeps only in-frame clones and is missing some. This table has approximately 100,000 clones, 85% to 90% appearing once. Input material: blood. The receptors stem from a man aged 25-40 years in good health.

This chain links TRBV27 with TRBJ2-1; TRBD2 agrees at 12 bases. The CDR3 runs 15 residues. In germline, CDR1 is MNHEY, CDR2 SMNVEV (reference sequence). J gave up 5 bases and V 5 bases, and 4 bases lay outside the gene matches. As DNA, the CDR3 is TGTGCCAGCAGTCCTCGGACTAGCGGGAACAATGAGCAGTTCTTC. Its protein is CASSPRTSGNNEQFF.

The rearrangement joins TRBV7-9 to TRBJ1-1; no clear D gene. V was clipped by 4 bases and J by 1 base, with 10 bases between them. CDR3 length: 14 amino acids. Germline V gene lookup returns CDR1 SEHNR and CDR2 FQNEAQ (reference sequence). The CDR3 loop reads CASSSVQPNTEAFF. Here the CDR3 DNA reads TGTGCCAGCAGCTCGGTACAGCCGAACACTGAAGCTTTCTTT.

This clone was detected only once. V is TRBV9 and J is TRBJ1-1; D gene unclear. The V gene's germline CDR1 is SGDLS and CDR2 YYNGEE. There are 15 residues in the CDR3. The V gene lost 0 bases and the J gene lost 2 bases, with 11 bases spanning the gap. CDR3 nucleotide sequence: TGTGCCAGCAGCGTAGCTAATCCTCCAAACACTGAAGCTTTCTTT. Its translation: CASSVANPPNTEAFF. Combining the CDR3 with reference TRBV9 and TRBJ1-1 gives the whole variable domain DSGVTQTPKHLITATGQRVTLRCSPRSGDLSVYWYQQSLDQGLQFLIQYYNGEERAKGNILERFSAQQFPDLHSELNLSSLELGDSALYFCASSVANPPNTEAFFGQGTRLTVV.

This rearrangement joins TRBV20-1 to TRBJ2-3; D is possibly TRBD1 (6 bases). V was shortened by 3 bases and J by 5 bases, with 15 bases between the two germline ends. Germline CDR1 and CDR2: DFQATT and SNEGSKA (reference sequence). This CDR3 is 14 amino acids long. In nucleotides, the CDR3 is TGCAGTGCTAGTGGTAGCGAGGGGGAAGATACGCAGTATTTT. This encodes CSASGSEGEDTQYF.

The chain carries TRBV27 and TRBJ2-1, with 12 bases identical to TRBD2. There are 18 residues in the CDR3. Germline CDR1 is MNHEY and CDR2 is SMNVEV (reference sequence). With 1 base clipped from V and 1 base from J, the junction kept 5 bases outside the gene matches. The CDR3 loop is CASSLLGTSGLSYNEQFF. The DNA for the CDR3 is TGTGCCAGCAGTTTATTAGGGACTAGCGGGCTATCCTACAATGAGCAGTTCTTC.

This rearrangement joins TRBV7-3 to TRBJ2-3; TRBD2 matches 7 bases. This CDR3 contains 14 residues. Trimming cost V 2 bases and J 5 bases; bases outside gene matches: 4. Germline-derived CDR1 and CDR2 are SGHTA and FQGTGA. As DNA, the CDR3 is TGTGCCAGCAGCTTAGCGGGGGAAGTAGATACGCAGTATTTT. Translating gives CASSLAGEVDTQYF.

The genes are TRBV6-5 and TRBJ1-4, with a possible D match to TRBD1 (6 bases). The CDR3 extends over 12 amino acids. V shed 6 bases and J shed 8 bases, with 10 bases lying between them. Germline values: CDR1 MNHEY, CDR2 SVGAGI. The CDR3 here is CASRTGHEKLFF. In DNA form, the CDR3 reads TGTGCCAGCAGGACGGGACACGAAAAACTGTTTTTT.

V gene TRBV25-1 combines with J gene TRBJ2-1; 10 bases are shared with TRBD2. The V gene end was trimmed by 1 base and the J gene end by 0 bases; junction bases not matched to a gene: 6. The CDR3 contains 18 residues. CDR1 is MGHDK and CDR2 is SYGVNS in the germline V gene. The CDR3 nucleotides are TGTGCCAGCAGTGAATCTTTGGGACTAGCGCTCTCCTACAATGAGCAGTTCTTC. Encoded protein: CASSESLGLALSYNEQFF.

This clone occurred once. V usage is TRBV27 and J usage is TRBJ1-1; possibly TRBD1 for D (5 bases). The V and J ends lost 3 bases and 5 bases respectively, with 13 bases between them. The CDR3 is 14 amino acids. CDR1 MNHEY and CDR2 SMNVEV come from the germline V gene (reference sequence). The CDR3, as DNA: TGTGCCAGCAGTTTTCGGGGGTTGGAGACTGAAGCTTTCTTT. It specifies CASSFRGLETEAFF.

The table lists this clone with a few counts. This chain connects TRBV20-1 to TRBJ2-5, with D perhaps TRBD1 (6 bases). The germline CDR1 and CDR2 sequences are DFQATT and SNEGSKA (reference sequence). The CDR3 extends over 11 amino acids. V shed 4 bases and J shed 4 bases, with 7 bases lying between them. CDR3 in DNA: TGCAGTGCTACCAGGGGAGAGACCCAGTACTTC. Translation: CSATRGETQYF.

The chain recombines TRBV28 with TRBJ2-3; a weak D match, TRBD2 (5 bases). This CDR3 region has 14 residues. Germline V CDR1 and CDR2: MDHEN, SYDVKM. Between the trimmed V and J ends, which lost 5 bases and 4 bases, there was a span of 13 bases. In DNA form, the CDR3 reads TGTGCCAGCAGTCTACCAGCGGTTGCAGATACGCAGTATTTT. Translation gives CASSLPAVADTQYF.

CDR3 sequence (DNA): TGTGCCAGCTCGGAGGGCCTCAAGAGGCCAGATACGCAGTATTTT. Translating gives CASSEGLKRPDTQYF. The chain couples TRBV27 to TRBJ2-3; TRBD2 might be the D (6 bases). Germline V gene lookup returns CDR1 MNHEY and CDR2 SMNVEV (reference sequence). The length of the CDR3 is 15 residues. The V gene lost 8 bases and the J gene lost 4 bases, with 19 bases spanning the gap.

V is TRBV6-2 or TRBV6-3 and J is TRBJ2-1, with 11 bases lining up with TRBD2. Trimming cost V 4 bases and J 7 bases; bases outside gene matches: 12. Per the germline V gene, CDR1 is MNHEY and CDR2 is SVGEGT. The CDR3 consists of 17 residues. The chain's CDR3 is CASSSALSGRDENEQFF. For the CDR3, the DNA is TGTGCCAGCAGTTCAGCCCTTAGCGGGAGGGACGAAAATGAGCAGTTCTTC.

The chain recombines TRBV28 with TRBJ1-1; 8 bases are a match to TRBD1. J was trimmed by 6 bases and V by 8 bases; bases with no gene match: 14. Germline V CDR1 and CDR2: MDHEN, SYDVKM. The CDR3 is 15 amino acids. The chain's CDR3 is CASSPPDRDYAEAFF. The CDR3 DNA sequence: TGTGCCAGCTCCCCACCGGACAGGGACTATGCTGAAGCTTTCTTT.

The chain links TRBV6-5 to TRBJ2-5; 8 nucleotides match TRBD1. The V and J ends lost 8 bases and 0 bases, in that order; junction bases with no gene match: 5. The germline V gene encodes CDR1 MNHEY and CDR2 SVGAGI. CDR3 length: 14 residues. The CDR3 loop is CASRQGIDQETQYF. CDR3 DNA: TGTGCCAGCCGACAGGGGATCGACCAAGAGACCCAGTACTTC.

The V and J genes are TRBV7-2 and TRBJ1-6; D not resolved. CDR3 length equals 14 residues. Trimming shortened V by 0 bases and J by 7 bases, and 7 bases separated the two germline ends. Germline lookup yields CDR1 SGHTA and CDR2 FQGNSA. The CDR3: CASSLAPRNSPLHF. The CDR3 DNA is TGTGCCAGCAGCTTAGCCCCCAGGAATTCACCCCTCCACTTT.

This sequence joins TRBV5-1 and TRBJ1-1; D uncertain. This CDR3 contains 14 residues. Germline lookup yields CDR1 SGHRS and CDR2 YFSETQ. V dropped 2 bases and J dropped 2 bases, with 10 bases sitting between them. In nucleotides, the CDR3 is TGCGCCAGCAGCTTTCTAAGCGGAAACACTGAAGCTTTCTTT. Its translation: CASSFLSGNTEAFF.

The chain employs TRBV5-1 and TRBJ2-2; D remains unclear. The germline CDR1 and CDR2 sequences are SGHRS and YFSETQ. The CDR3 consists of 14 residues. Trimming stripped 0 bases from V and 2 bases from J, with 5 bases between. In nucleotides, the CDR3 is TGCGCCAGCAGCTTGGAAGCCAACACCGGGGAGCTGTTTTTT. It codes for CASSLEANTGELFF.

The rearrangement links TRBV6-5 to TRBJ1-1; TRBD1 might be the D (5 bases). Trimming shortened V by 5 bases and J by 2 bases, and 12 bases separated the two germline ends. The CDR3 runs to 14 residues. Germline CDR1 and CDR2: MNHEY and SVGAGI. CDR3 sequence reads: CASSTGGPNTEAFF. The CDR3, as DNA: TGTGCCAGCAGTACCGGGGGTCCAAACACTGAAGCTTTCTTT.

The chain has TRBV24-1 and TRBJ2-1; 8 bases map to TRBD2. Germline-derived CDR1 and CDR2 are KGHDR and SFDVKD. The CDR3 contains 15 residues. V was pared by 4 bases and J by 9 bases, with 10 bases of the junction left unmatched. In nucleotides, the CDR3 is TGTGCCACCAGTGAGGGCGGGAGGAGGCAGGTTGAGCAGTTCTTC. Translated, it gives CATSEGGRRQVEQFF.